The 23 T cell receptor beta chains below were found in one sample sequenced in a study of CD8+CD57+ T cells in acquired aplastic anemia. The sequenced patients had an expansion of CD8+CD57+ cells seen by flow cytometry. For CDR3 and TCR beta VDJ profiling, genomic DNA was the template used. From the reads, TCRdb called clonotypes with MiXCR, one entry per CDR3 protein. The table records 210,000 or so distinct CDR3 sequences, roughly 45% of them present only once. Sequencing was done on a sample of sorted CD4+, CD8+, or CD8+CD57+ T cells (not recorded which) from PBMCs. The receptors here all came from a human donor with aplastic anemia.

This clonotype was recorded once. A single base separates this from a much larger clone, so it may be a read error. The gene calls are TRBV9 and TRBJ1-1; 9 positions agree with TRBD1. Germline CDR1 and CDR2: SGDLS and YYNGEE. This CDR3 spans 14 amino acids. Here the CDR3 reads CAGSTRDRVTEAFF. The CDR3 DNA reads TGTGCCGGCAGCACCAGGGACAGGGTCACTGAAGCTTTCTTT.

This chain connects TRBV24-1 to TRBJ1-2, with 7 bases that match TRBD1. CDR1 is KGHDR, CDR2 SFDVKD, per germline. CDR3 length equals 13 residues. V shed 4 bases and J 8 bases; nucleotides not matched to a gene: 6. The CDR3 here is CATSDGGGDGYTF. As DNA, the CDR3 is TGTGCCACCAGTGACGGAGGGGGCGACGGCTACACCTTC.

CDR3 loop: CAISESGDYGYTF. DNA for the CDR3: TGTGCCATCAGTGAGTCGGGAGACTATGGCTACACCTTC. The V gene is TRBV10-3, the J gene TRBJ1-2; D gene unclear. CDR1 and CDR2 from the germline V gene are ENHRY and SYGVKD. The V and J ends lost 0 bases and 3 bases respectively, with 5 bases between them. The CDR3 length is 13 residues.

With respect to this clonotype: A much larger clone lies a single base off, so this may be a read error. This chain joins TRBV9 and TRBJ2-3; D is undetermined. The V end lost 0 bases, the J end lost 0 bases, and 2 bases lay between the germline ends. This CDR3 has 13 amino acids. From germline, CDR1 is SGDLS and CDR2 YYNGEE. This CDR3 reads CASSVDSTDTQYF. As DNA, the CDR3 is TGTGCCAGCAGCGTAGACAGCACAGATACGCAGTATTTT.

The CDR3 reads CASSFTDRGELFF. In nucleotides, the CDR3 is TGTGCCAGCAGCTTTACGGACAGGGGAGAGCTGTTTTTT. V is TRBV5-5 and J is TRBJ2-2, with TRBD1 identical over 9 bases. With 2 bases clipped from V and 11 bases from J, the junction kept 4 bases outside the gene matches. Per the germline V gene, CDR1 is SGHKS and CDR2 is YYEKEE (reference sequence). The CDR3 is made up of 13 amino acids.

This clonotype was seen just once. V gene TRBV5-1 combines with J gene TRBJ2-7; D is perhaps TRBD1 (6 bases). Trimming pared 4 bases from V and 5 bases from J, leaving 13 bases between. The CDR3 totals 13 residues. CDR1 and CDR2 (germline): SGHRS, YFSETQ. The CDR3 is CASSVQGEHEQYF. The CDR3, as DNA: TGCGCCAGCAGCGTACAGGGAGAGCACGAGCAGTACTTC. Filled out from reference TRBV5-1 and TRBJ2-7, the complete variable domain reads KAGVTQTPRYLIKTRGQQVTLSCSPISGHRSVSWYQQTPGQGLQFLFEYFSETQRNKGNFPGRFSGRQFSNSRSEMNVSTLELGDSALYLCASSVQGEHEQYFGPGTRLTVT.

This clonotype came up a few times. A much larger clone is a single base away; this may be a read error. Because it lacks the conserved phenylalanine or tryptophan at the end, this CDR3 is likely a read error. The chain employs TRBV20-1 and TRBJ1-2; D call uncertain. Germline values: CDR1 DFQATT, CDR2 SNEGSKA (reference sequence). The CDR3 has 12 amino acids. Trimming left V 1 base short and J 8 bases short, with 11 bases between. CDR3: CSARGPPRGYTL. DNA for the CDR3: TGCAGTGCTAGAGGGCCCCCCCGGGGCTACACCCTC.

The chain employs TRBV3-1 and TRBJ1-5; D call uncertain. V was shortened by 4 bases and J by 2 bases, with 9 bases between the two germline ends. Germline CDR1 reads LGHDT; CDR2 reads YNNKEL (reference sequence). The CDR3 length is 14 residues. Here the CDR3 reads CASSPSIGNQPQHF. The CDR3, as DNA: TGTGCCAGCAGCCCCAGTATAGGCAATCAGCCCCAGCATTTT.

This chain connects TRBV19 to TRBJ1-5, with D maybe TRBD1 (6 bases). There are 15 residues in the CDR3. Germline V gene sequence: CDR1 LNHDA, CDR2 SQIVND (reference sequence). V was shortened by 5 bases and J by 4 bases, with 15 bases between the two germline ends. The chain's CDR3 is CASSVKGGGNQPQHF. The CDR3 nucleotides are TGTGCCAGTAGTGTTAAGGGGGGGGGTAATCAGCCCCAGCATTTT.

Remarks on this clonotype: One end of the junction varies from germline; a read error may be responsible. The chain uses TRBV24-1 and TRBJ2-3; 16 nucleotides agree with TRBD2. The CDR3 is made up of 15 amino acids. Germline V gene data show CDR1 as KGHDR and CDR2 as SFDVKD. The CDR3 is CAISVGLAGGDEQYF. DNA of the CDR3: TGTGCCATCAGTGTGGGACTAGCGGGGGGGGATGAGCAGTATTTT.

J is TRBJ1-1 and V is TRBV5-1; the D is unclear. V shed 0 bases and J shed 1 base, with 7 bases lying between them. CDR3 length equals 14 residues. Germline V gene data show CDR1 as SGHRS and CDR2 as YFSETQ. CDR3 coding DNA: TGCGCCAGCAGCTTGGTTAGCGCGAACACTGAAGCTTTCTTT. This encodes CASSLVSANTEAFF.

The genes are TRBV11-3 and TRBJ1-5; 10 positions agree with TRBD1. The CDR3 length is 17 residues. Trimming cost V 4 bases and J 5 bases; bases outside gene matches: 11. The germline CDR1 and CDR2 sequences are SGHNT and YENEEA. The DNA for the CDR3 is TGTGCCAGCAGCTATGACAGGGTCGGGACAGGGGATCAGCCCCAGCATTTT. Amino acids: CASSYDRVGTGDQPQHF.

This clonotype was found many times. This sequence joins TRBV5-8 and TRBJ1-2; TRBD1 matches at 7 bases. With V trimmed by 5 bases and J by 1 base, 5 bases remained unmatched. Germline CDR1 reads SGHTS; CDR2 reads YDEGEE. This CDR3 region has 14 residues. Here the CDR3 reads CASSLDRLNYGYTF. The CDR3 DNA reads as TGTGCCAGCAGTCTGGACAGGCTTAACTATGGCTACACCTTC.

CDR3 nucleotides: TGTGCCAGCAGTTCGGCGGCCGGGCCCCAGCATTTT. It specifies CASSSAAGPQHF. V and J are TRBV2 and TRBJ1-5; D is ambiguous. Germline CDR1 SNHLY, CDR2 FYNNEI. This CDR3 has 12 residues. V was cut by 5 bases and J by 9 bases, with 11 bases left in between.

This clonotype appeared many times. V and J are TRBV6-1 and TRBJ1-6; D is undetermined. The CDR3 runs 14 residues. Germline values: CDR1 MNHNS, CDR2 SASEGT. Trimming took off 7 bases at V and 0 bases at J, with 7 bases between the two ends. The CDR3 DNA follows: TGTGCCAGCAACCCAAGCTCCTATAATTCACCCCTCCACTTT. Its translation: CASNPSSYNSPLHF.

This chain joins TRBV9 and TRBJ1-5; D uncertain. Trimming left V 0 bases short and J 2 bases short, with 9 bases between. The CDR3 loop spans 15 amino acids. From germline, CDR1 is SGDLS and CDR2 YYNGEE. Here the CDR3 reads CASSVGSIGNQPQHF. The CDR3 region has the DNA TGTGCCAGCAGCGTAGGGAGCATCGGCAATCAGCCCCAGCATTTT.

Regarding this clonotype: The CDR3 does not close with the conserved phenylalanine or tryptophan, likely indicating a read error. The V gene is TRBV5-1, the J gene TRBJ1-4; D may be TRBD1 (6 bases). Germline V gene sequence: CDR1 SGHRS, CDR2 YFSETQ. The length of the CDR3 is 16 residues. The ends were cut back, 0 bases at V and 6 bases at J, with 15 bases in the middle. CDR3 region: CASSLGRGWIYEKLFY. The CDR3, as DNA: TGCGCCAGCAGCTTGGGGAGGGGGTGGATTTATGAAAAACTGTTTTAT.

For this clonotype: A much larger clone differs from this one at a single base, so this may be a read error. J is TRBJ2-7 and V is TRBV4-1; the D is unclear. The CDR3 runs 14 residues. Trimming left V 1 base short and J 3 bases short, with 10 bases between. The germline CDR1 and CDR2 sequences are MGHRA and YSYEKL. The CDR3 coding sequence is TGCGCCAGCAGCCAAGTAGAGAATTTCTACGAGCAGTACTTC. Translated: CASSQVENFYEQYF.

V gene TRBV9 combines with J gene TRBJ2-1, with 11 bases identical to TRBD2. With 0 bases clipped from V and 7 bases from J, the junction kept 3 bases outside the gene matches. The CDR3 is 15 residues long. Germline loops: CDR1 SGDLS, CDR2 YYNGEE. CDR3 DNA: TGTGCCAGCAGCGTAGAACTAGCGGGGGTGAATGAGCAGTTCTTC. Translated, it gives CASSVELAGVNEQFF.

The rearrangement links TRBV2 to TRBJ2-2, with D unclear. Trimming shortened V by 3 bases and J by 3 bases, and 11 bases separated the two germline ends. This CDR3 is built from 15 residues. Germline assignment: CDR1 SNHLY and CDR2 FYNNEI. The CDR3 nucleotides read TGTGCCAGCAGTGACCAGGCAGCTTACACCGGGGAGCTGTTTTTT. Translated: CASSDQAAYTGELFF. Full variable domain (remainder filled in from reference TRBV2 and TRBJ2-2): EPEVTQTPSHQVTQMGQEVILRCVPISNHLYFYWYRQILGQKVEFLVSFYNNEISEKSEIFDDQFSVERPDGSNFTLKIRSTKLEDSAMYFCASSDQAAYTGELFFGEGSRLTVL.

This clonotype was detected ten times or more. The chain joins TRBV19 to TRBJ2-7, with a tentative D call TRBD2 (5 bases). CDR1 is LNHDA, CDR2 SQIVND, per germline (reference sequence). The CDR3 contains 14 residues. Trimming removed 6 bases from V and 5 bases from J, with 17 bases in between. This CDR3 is CASSAVGSTHEQYF. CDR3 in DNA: TGTGCCAGTAGCGCCGTGGGGAGCACCCACGAGCAGTACTTC.

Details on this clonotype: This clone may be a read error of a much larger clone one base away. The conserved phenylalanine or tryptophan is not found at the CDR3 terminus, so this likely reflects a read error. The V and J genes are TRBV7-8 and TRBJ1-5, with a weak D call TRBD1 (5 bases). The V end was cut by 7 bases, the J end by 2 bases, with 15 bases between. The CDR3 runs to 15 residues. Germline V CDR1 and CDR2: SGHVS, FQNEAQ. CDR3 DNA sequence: TGTGCCAGCACCCGCACTGGGGCGGGCAATCAGCCCCAGCATCTT. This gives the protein CASTRTGAGNQPQHL.

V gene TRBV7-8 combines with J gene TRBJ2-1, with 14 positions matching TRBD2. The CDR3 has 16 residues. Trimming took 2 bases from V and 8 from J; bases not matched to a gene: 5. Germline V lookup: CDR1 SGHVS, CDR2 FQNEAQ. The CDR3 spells CASSLRTSGGRDEQFF. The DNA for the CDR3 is TGTGCCAGCAGCTTAAGGACTAGCGGGGGGAGGGATGAGCAGTTCTTC. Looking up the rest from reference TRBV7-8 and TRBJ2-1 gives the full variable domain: GAGVSQSPRYKVAKRGQDVALRCDPISGHVSLFWYQQALGQGPEFLTYFQNEAQLDKSGLPSDRFFAERPEGSVSTLKIQRTQQEDSAVYLCASSLRTSGGRDEQFFGPGTRLTVL.